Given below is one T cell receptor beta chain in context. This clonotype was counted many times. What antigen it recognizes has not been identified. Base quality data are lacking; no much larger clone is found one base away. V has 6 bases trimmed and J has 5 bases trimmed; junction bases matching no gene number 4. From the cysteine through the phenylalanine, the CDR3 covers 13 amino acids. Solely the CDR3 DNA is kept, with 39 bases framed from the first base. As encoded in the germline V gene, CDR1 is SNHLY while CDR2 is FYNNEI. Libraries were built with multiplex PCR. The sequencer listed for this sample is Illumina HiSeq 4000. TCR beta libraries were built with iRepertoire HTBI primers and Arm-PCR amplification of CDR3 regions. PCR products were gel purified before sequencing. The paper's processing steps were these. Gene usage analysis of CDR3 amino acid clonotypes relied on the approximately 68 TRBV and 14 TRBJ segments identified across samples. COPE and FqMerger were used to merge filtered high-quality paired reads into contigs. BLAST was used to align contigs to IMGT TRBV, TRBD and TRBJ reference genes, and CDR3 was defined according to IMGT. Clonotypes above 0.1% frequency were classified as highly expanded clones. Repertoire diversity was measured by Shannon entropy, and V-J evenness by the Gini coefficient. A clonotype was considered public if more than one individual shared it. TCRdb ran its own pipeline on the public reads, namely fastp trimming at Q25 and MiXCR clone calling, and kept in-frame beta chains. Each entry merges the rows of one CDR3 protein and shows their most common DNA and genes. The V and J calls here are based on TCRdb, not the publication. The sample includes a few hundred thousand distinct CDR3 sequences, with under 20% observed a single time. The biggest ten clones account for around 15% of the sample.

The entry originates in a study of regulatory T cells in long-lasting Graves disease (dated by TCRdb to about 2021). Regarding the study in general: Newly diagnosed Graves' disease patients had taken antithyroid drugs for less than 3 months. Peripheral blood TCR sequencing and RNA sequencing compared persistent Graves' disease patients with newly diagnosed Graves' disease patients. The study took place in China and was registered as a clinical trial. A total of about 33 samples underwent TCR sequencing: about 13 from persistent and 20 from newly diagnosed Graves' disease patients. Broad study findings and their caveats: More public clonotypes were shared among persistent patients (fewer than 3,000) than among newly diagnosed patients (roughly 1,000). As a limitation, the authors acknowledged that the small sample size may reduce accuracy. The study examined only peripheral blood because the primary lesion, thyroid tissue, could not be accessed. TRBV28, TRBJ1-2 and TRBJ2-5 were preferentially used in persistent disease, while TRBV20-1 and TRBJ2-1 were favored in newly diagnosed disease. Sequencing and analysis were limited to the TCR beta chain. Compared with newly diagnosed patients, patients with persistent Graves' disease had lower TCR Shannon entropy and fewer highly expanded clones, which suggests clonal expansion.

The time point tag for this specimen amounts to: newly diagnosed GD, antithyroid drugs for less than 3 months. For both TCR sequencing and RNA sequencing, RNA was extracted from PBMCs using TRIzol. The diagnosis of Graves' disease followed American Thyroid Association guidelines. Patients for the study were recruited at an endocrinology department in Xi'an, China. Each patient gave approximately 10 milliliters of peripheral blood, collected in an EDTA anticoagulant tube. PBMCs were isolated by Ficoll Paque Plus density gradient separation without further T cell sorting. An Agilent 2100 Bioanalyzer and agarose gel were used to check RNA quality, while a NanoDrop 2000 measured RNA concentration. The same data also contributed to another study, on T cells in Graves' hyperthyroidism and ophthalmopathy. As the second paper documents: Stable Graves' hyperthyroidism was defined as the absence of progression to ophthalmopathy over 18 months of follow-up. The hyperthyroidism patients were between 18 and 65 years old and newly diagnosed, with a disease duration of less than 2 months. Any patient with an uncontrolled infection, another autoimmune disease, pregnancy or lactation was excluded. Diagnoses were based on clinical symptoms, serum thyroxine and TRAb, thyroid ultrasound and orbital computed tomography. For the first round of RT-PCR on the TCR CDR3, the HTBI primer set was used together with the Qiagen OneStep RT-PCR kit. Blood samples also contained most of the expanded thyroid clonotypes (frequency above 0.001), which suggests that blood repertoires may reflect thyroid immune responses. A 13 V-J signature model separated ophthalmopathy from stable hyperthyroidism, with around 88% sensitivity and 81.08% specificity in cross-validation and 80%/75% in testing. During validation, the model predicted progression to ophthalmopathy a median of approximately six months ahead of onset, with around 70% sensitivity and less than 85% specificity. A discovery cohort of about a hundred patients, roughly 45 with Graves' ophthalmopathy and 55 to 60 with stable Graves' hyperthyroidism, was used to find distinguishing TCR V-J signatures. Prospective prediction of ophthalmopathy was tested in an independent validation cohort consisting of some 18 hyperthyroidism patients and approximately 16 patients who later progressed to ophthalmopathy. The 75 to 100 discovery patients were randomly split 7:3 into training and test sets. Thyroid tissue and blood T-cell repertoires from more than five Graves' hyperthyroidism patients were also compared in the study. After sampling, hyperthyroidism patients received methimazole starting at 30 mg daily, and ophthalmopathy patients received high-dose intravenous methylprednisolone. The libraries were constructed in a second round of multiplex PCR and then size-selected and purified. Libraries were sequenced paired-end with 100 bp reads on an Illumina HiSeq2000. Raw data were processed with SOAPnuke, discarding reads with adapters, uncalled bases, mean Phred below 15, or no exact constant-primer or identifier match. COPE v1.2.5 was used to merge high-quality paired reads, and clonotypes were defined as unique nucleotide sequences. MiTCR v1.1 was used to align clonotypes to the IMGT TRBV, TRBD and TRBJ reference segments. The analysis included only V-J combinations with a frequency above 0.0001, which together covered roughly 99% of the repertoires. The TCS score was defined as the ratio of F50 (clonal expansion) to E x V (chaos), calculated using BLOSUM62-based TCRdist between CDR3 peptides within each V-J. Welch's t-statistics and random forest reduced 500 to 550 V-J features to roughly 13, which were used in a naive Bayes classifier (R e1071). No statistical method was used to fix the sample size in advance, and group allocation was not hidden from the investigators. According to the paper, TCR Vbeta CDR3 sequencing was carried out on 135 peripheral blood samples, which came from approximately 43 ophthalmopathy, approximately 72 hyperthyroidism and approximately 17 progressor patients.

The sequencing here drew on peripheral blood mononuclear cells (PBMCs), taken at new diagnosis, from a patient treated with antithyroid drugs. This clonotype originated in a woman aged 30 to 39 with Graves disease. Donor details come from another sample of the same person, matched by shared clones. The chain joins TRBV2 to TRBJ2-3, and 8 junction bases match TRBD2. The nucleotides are TGTGCCAGCAGCCGGGGGGGCGGAGATACGCAGTATTTT. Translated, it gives CASSRGGGDTQYF.